Ten or more counts support the clone carrying this TCR beta chain. Its antigen is not known. These data come from a study of T-cell reconstitution after alpha-beta-depleted transplantation in children. Study-wide results and limits: Several patients had high TCRbeta diversity at day 60; it came from surviving recipient T cells and thymic progenitors. A year post-transplant, T-cell counts and diversity derived mostly from newly produced T cells. Reportedly, alpha-beta T cells present about two months post-transplant originated from several hundred expanded clones of graft origin.

The CDR3 has 15 amino acids. The germline V gene has CDR1 SGHRS and CDR2 YFSETQ. V gave up 0 bases and J gave up 3 bases, with 10 bases separating them. Unique molecular identifiers were incorporated into the prepared TCRbeta library. MiXCR was run by TCRdb on the PCR reads, yielding one entry per CDR3 protein. The table records around 250,000 distinct CDR3 sequences, roughly 8.2% of them present only once. This chain uses TRBV5-1 with TRBJ2-1; possibly TRBD1 for D (5 bases). The source is a male patient aged 10-17 years who had a stem cell transplant for acute lymphoblastic leukemia, so the T cells may come from the graft donor. Sequenced here: PBMCs, mostly from graft donor cells, sampled 180 days after TCRalphabeta/CD19-depleted stem cell transplant. The CDR3 DNA is TGCGCCAGCAGCTTGGTTACAGGTATCTACAATGAGCAGTTCTTC. Protein: CASSLVTGIYNEQFF. Complete variable domain (other parts from reference TRBV5-1 and TRBJ2-1): KAGVTQTPRYLIKTRGQQVTLSCSPISGHRSVSWYQQTPGQGLQFLFEYFSETQRNKGNFPGRFSGRQFSNSRSEMNVSTLELGDSALYLCASSLVTGIYNEQFFGPGTRLTVL.